What follows are 24 T cell receptor beta chains derived from one specimen sequenced in a study of graft-versus-host responses after intestinal transplantation. Which antigens these TCRs recognize remains unknown. Generated by immunoSEQ multiplex PCR, the TCRdb table keeps only in-frame clones and is missing some. The sample has more than 95,000 clones; about 90% are singletons. Sequenced material: unstimulated CD4+ T cells sorted from spleen or lymph node cells, taken before intestinal transplant. The receptors come from a human donor who received an intestinal transplant.

V and J are TRBV9 and TRBJ2-5; the match to TRBD2 covers 7 bases. CDR3 length: 16 amino acids. Germline V gene lookup returns CDR1 SGDLS and CDR2 YYNGEE. V gave up 2 bases and J gave up 4 bases; unmatched junction bases: 11. CDR3 loop: CASSVGGKRERETQYF. The CDR3 bases are TGTGCCAGCAGCGTCGGCGGGAAGCGGGAACGAGAGACCCAGTACTTC.

The V call is TRBV5-1, the J call TRBJ2-5; 12 bases align to TRBD2. V lost 5 bases to trimming and J lost 4 bases; unmatched junction nucleotides: 0. The CDR3 is 13 amino acids. The V gene's germline CDR1 is SGHRS and CDR2 YFSETQ. For the CDR3, the DNA is TGCGCCAGCAGACTAGCGGGGGGAGAGACCCAGTACTTC. This gives the protein CASRLAGGETQYF.

The V call is TRBV10-3, the J call TRBJ2-2, with TRBD1 matching over 9 bases. Germline V gives CDR1 ENHRY, CDR2 SYGVKD. V lost 0 bases and J lost 4; bases outside the gene matches: 6. The CDR3 covers 17 residues. CDR3 protein: CAISESRGQGSTGELFF. CDR3 coding DNA: TGTGCCATCAGTGAGTCGCGGGGACAGGGAAGCACCGGGGAGCTGTTTTTT.

V usage is TRBV6-1 and J usage is TRBJ2-7; no reliable D call. This CDR3 comprises 17 residues. CDR1 and CDR2 (germline): MNHNS, SASEGT. V dropped 3 bases and J dropped 0 bases, with 18 bases sitting between them. The chain's CDR3 is CASSEAIPRFSSYEQYF. The CDR3 DNA is TGTGCCAGCAGTGAGGCCATTCCTCGATTTAGCTCCTACGAGCAGTACTTC.

The V and J genes are TRBV18 and TRBJ2-7; 10 bases agree with TRBD1. J lost 1 base, V lost 3 bases, and 3 bases had no gene match. This CDR3 spans 15 amino acids. Germline CDR1 reads KGHSH; CDR2 reads LQKENI. The CDR3 DNA is TGTGCCAGCTCACCTTGGGACAGGGGATCCTACGAGCAGTACTTC. This encodes CASSPWDRGSYEQYF.

The chain combines TRBV29-1 with TRBJ2-7, with 10 positions matching TRBD1. Per germline, CDR1 SQVTM and CDR2 ANQGSEA. This CDR3 contains 15 residues. V lost 1 base and J lost 0; bases outside the gene matches: 3. The CDR3 DNA reads as TGCAGCGTTGAAGGGCGGACAGGGGGCTCCTACGAGCAGTACTTC. Translated: CSVEGRTGGSYEQYF.

The chain recombines TRBV5-1 with TRBJ2-7, with 11 bases lining up with TRBD1. J lost 3 bases, V lost 3 bases, and 2 bases had no gene match. The CDR3 is 14 amino acids. Germline V gives CDR1 SGHRS, CDR2 YFSETQ. The CDR3 loop is CASSSGTGGYEQYF. CDR3 sequence (DNA): TGCGCCAGCAGCTCCGGGACAGGGGGCTACGAGCAGTACTTC. The variable domain in full, completed from reference TRBV5-1 and TRBJ2-7, reads KAGVTQTPRYLIKTRGQQVTLSCSPISGHRSVSWYQQTPGQGLQFLFEYFSETQRNKGNFPGRFSGRQFSNSRSEMNVSTLELGDSALYLCASSSGTGGYEQYFGPGTRLTVT.

This clone was picked up a small number of times. The V call is TRBV10-3, the J call TRBJ1-6; D unresolved. CDR3 size: 14 residues. V gave up 2 bases and J gave up 5 bases, with 7 bases separating them. Germline V gene data show CDR1 as ENHRY and CDR2 as SYGVKD. CDR3 region: CAISEVWDNSPLHF. Here the CDR3 DNA reads TGTGCCATCAGTGAGGTATGGGATAATTCACCCCTCCACTTT.

The V and J genes are TRBV4-1 and TRBJ2-5; D is perhaps TRBD2 (5 bases). The germline CDR1 and CDR2 sequences are MGHRA and YSYEKL. This CDR3 has 12 residues. Trimming pared 0 bases from V and 7 bases from J, leaving 6 bases between. The CDR3 nucleotides read TGCGCCAGCAGCCAAGATAGCGTGACCCAGTACTTC. This codes for CASSQDSVTQYF.

The chain uses TRBV6-1 and TRBJ1-3, with D unresolved. Between the trimmed V and J ends, which lost 7 bases and 9 bases, there was a span of 16 bases. Germline assignment: CDR1 MNHNS and CDR2 SASEGT. This CDR3 is 13 amino acids long. Here the CDR3 reads CASIPGVRGTIYF. CDR3 DNA: TGTGCCAGCATCCCGGGAGTACGAGGCACCATATATTTT.

The V call is TRBV7-2, the J call TRBJ2-7, with TRBD2 matching 12 bases. The germline V gene encodes CDR1 SGHTA and CDR2 FQGNSA. V lost 5 bases and J lost 4; bases outside the gene matches: 3. The CDR3 spans 14 residues. CDR3 nucleotide sequence: TGTGCCAGCAGCCAACTAGCGGGGGGATACGAGCAGTACTTC. Its protein is CASSQLAGGYEQYF. Based on the CDR3 plus reference TRBV7-2 and TRBJ2-7, the full variable domain is GAGVSQSPSNKVTEKGKDVELRCDPISGHTALYWYRQSLGQGLEFLIYFQGNSAPDKSGLPSDRFSAERTGGSVSTLTIQRTQQEDSAVYLCASSQLAGGYEQYFGPGTRLTVT.

The CDR3 reads CASSYPQAEETQYF. The CDR3 DNA sequence: TGTGCCAGCAGTTACCCGCAGGCCGAGGAGACCCAGTACTTC. The gene calls are TRBV6-6 and TRBJ2-5; D unclear. V was cut by 2 bases and J by 5 bases, with 12 bases left in between. In germline, CDR1 is MNHNY, CDR2 SVGAGI (reference sequence). The CDR3 extends over 14 amino acids.

V is TRBV7-6 and J is TRBJ1-1; D is uncertain. Deletions cut 5 bases from V and 5 bases from J, with 12 bases between. The CDR3 totals 13 residues. Germline CDR1 SGHVS, CDR2 FNYEAQ. The CDR3, as DNA: TGTGCCAGCAGCCGGAGTGGTGAGACTGAAGCTTTCTTT. As protein: CASSRSGETEAFF.

This clone came up a few times. This rearrangement joins TRBV2 to TRBJ1-4, with 7 bases fitting TRBD1. The germline gives CDR1 SNHLY, CDR2 FYNNEI. V gave up 4 bases and J gave up 8 bases; unmatched junction bases: 10. The CDR3 runs 15 residues. The CDR3 spells CASSAPGGLNEKLFF. For the CDR3, the DNA is TGTGCCAGCAGTGCCCCAGGGGGACTAAACGAAAAACTGTTTTTT.

The chain uses TRBV7-9 and TRBJ2-2; possible D gene TRBD1, 5 bases. The CDR3 contains 16 residues. Per germline, CDR1 SEHNR and CDR2 FQNEAQ (reference sequence). V lost 1 base and J lost 5, with 14 bases in between. In nucleotides, the CDR3 is TGTGCCAGCAGCTTAGGCAGGGCCCTTCGGACCGGGGAGCTGTTTTTT. This translates into CASSLGRALRTGELFF.

The V call is TRBV7-7, the J call TRBJ2-2; maybe TRBD1 (5 bases). Germline V gene sequence: CDR1 SSHAT, CDR2 FNYEAQ (reference sequence). With 5 bases removed from V and 8 bases from J, the gap between germline ends came to 15 bases. The CDR3 is made up of 14 amino acids. CDR3: CASSPVGVSGELFF. CDR3 sequence (DNA): TGTGCCAGCAGCCCAGTAGGGGTGTCAGGGGAGCTGTTTTTT.

The rearrangement uses TRBV5-6 and TRBJ2-5; no reliable D call. The germline V and J ends were trimmed by 0 bases and 7 bases, with 16 bases remaining between them. The CDR3 is made up of 15 amino acids. CDR1 and CDR2 (germline): SGHDT, YYEEEE. The CDR3 loop is CASSLGFLSGGTQYF. Here the CDR3 DNA reads TGTGCCAGCAGCTTGGGCTTCCTCTCAGGTGGGACCCAGTACTTC. Full variable domain (outside the CDR3, taken from reference TRBV5-6 and TRBJ2-5): DAGVTQSPTHLIKTRGQQVTLRCSPKSGHDTVSWYQQALGQGPQFIFQYYEEEERQRGNFPDRFSGHQFPNYSSELNVNALLLGDSALYLCASSLGFLSGGTQYFGPGTRLLVL.

This chain joins TRBV27 and TRBJ2-5, with 8 bases lining up with TRBD1. Germline trimming cut 6 bases from V and 2 bases from J; bases unmatched to any gene: 8. CDR1 is MNHEY and CDR2 is SMNVEV in the germline V gene (reference sequence). This CDR3 has 15 residues. CDR3 sequence reads: CASSPSRDRQETQYF. The DNA of the CDR3 is TGTGCCAGCAGCCCAAGCCGGGACAGGCAAGAGACCCAGTACTTC.

CDR3 sequence: CSVDGQGGTDTQYF. The DNA of the CDR3 is TGCAGCGTTGACGGACAGGGGGGCACAGATACGCAGTATTTT. The V gene is TRBV29-1, the J gene TRBJ2-3; 10 bases fit TRBD1. The V and J ends lost 3 bases and 1 base, in that order; junction bases with no gene match: 1. Germline CDR1 and CDR2: SQVTM and ANQGSEA. The CDR3 is 14 residues long.

CDR3 DNA sequence: TGTGCCAGCAGTGAAGGCCCGTGGACTCGGTGGACTAGCGGGGGGCATGGGGATACGCAGTATTTT. Protein: CASSEGPWTRWTSGGHGDTQYF. V is TRBV2 and J is TRBJ2-3; TRBD2 agrees at 14 bases. CDR1 SNHLY and CDR2 FYNNEI come from the germline V gene. This CDR3 has 22 residues. V was pared by 1 base and J by 6 bases, with 21 bases of the junction left unmatched.

This sequence joins TRBV5-1 and TRBJ2-5; 9 bases agree with TRBD2. The DNA end lines up better with TRBJ2-7; the J call may be wrong. Germline V gene data show CDR1 as SGHRS and CDR2 as YFSETQ. CDR3 length: 14 amino acids. DNA of the CDR3: TGCGCCAGCAGGCGGACTAGCGACTCCTACGAGCAGTACTTC. It translates to CASRRTSDSYEQYF.

The V call is TRBV5-5, the J call TRBJ2-1, with D tentatively TRBD1 (6 bases). From germline, CDR1 is SGHKS and CDR2 YYEKEE (reference sequence). V shed 4 bases and J shed 4 bases, with 15 bases lying between them. The CDR3 totals 15 residues. The CDR3, as DNA: TGTGCCAGCAGCACCAACAGGGAACGGTACAATGAGCAGTTCTTC. Its translation is CASSTNRERYNEQFF.

The chain combines TRBV28 with TRBJ2-5, with 8 nucleotides matching TRBD1. This CDR3 is 14 amino acids long. J lost 4 bases, V lost 5 bases, and 6 bases had no gene match. Germline V CDR1 and CDR2: MDHEN, SYDVKM. The CDR3 is CASSEVGTGETQYF. The CDR3, as DNA: TGTGCCAGCAGTGAAGTAGGGACAGGAGAGACCCAGTACTTC. The variable domain in full, completed from reference TRBV28 and TRBJ2-5, reads DVKVTQSSRYLVKRTGEKVFLECVQDMDHENMFWYRQDPGLGLRLIYFSYDVKMKEKGDIPEGYSVSREKKERFSLILESASTNQTSMYLCASSEVGTGETQYFGPGTRLLVL.

The gene calls are TRBV6-1 and TRBJ2-7; D is undetermined. This CDR3 contains 12 residues. Germline CDR1 reads MNHNS; CDR2 reads SASEGT. V was trimmed by 7 bases and J by 3 bases, leaving 10 bases between them. The CDR3 protein is CASITGVYEQYF. Written as DNA, the CDR3 is TGTGCCAGCATAACCGGAGTCTACGAGCAGTACTTC.